This TCR beta chain appears in the sequencing data of a study of follicular helper T cells after annual influenza vaccination. General study points: ICOS+CD38+ cTfh clonality tracked population frequency, and its change tracked circulating plasmablast change. ICOS-CD38- cTfh most often held earlier Day 7 ICOS+CD38+ clones.

Time point denoted: 2015-2016 season, 7 days after influenza vaccination. There are 16 residues in the CDR3. Per germline, CDR1 SEHNR and CDR2 FQNEAQ (reference sequence). Unmatched junction bases numbered 9, after V lost 6 bases and J lost 2 bases. About this clone: Its specificity is not known.

Measured with immunoSEQ multiplex PCR; TCRdb has only the in-frame clones, and not every one. The table has nearly 7,000 clones, approximately 82% seen once. This rearrangement joins TRBV7-9 to TRBJ2-1, with 8 bases matching TRBD1. The TCR comes from an adult who received the influenza vaccine. Sequencing used CXCR5- memory CD4+ T cells sorted from blood, obtained 7 days after influenza vaccination. CDR3 DNA: TGTGCCAGCAGACAATTACAGGGGGATGCCTACAATGAGCAGTTCTTC. Amino acid sequence: CASRQLQGDAYNEQFF.